This T cell receptor beta chain originates from a study of OX40 agonist ivuxolimab in advanced cancers. Turning to the study itself: Clinicians treated patients with ivuxolimab, an agonistic anti-OX40 (CD134) antibody. Patients undergoing dose escalation presented with hepatocellular carcinoma, melanoma, renal cell or head and neck cancer.

TCRdb keeps only in-frame clones here, not all; method: immunoSEQ multiplex PCR. This table has just over 90,000 clones, approximately 89% appearing once. V lost 8 bases to trimming and J lost 2 bases, with 17 bases between them. The CDR3 consists of 15 residues. Germline lookup yields CDR1 SGHTA and CDR2 FQGTGA. Study outcomes and limitations: At 0.1 to 3.0 mg/kg, CD4+ and CD8+ blood T cells expanded clonally by week 6. Low levels of normalized T-cell clonal expansion also appeared in some nonresponders.

A word on this clone: Its antigen remains unknown.

V usage is TRBV7-3 and J usage is TRBJ2-3, with a weak D call TRBD2 (6 bases). The specimen comprised CD4+ or CD8+ T cells sorted from blood, sampled in a trial of the OX40 agonist ivuxolimab. The source is an adult with an advanced solid tumor such as melanoma, head and neck, liver or kidney cancer. CDR3 protein: CASAPGSGNTDTQYF. The CDR3 DNA reads TGTGCCAGCGCGCCCGGGAGCGGCAACACAGATACGCAGTATTTT.